The 8 T cell receptor beta chains below were found in one sample sequenced in a study of a mutant IDH1 vaccine in newly diagnosed glioma. Generated by immunoSEQ multiplex PCR, the TCRdb table keeps only in-frame clones and is missing some. The table has 100,000 to 150,000 clones, roughly 78% seen once. Documented time point: week 11, during vaccination. In the vaccine, a single dose held 300 ug of the mutant IDH1 20-mer peptide, along with topical imiquimod. These receptors lack a known antigen. The sequencing used PBMCs, collected from a glioma patient whose treatment included an IDH1 peptide vaccine. These TCRs come from a man between 35 and 55 years old with glioma.

The chain uses TRBV14 and TRBJ2-5; maybe TRBD1 (6 bases). CDR3 size: 15 residues. The ends were cut back, 3 bases at V and 2 bases at J, with 13 bases in the middle. CDR1 is SGHDN, CDR2 FVKESK, per germline. The DNA for the CDR3 is TGTGCCAGCAGCCAGGTTCAGGGGCTACAAGAGACCCAGTACTTC. Amino acid sequence: CASSQVQGLQETQYF.

The chain is built from TRBV7-8 and TRBJ1-2; D is uncertain. The CDR3 is 12 residues long. V was cut by 1 base and J by 7 bases, with 7 bases left in between. Looked up from germline, CDR1 is SGHVS and CDR2 is FQNEAQ. The CDR3 spells CASSLVIGGYTF. In DNA, the CDR3 is TGTGCCAGCAGCTTAGTTATAGGTGGCTACACCTTC.

To note about this clone: Other nucleotide sequences in the sample specify the same CDR3. The gene calls are TRBV18 and TRBJ1-5; D is unresolved. CDR1 KGHSH and CDR2 LQKENI come from the germline V gene. The CDR3 is 13 residues long. V was clipped by 5 bases and J by 4 bases, with 9 bases between them. The CDR3 coding sequence is TGTGCCAGCTCAGGTATCCGGAATCAGCCCCAGCATTTT. Translating gives CASSGIRNQPQHF.

On this clone: The junction differs from germline at one of its ends, possibly a read error. The chain combines TRBV7-2 with TRBJ2-7; no firm D call. This CDR3 is built from 15 residues. Looked up from germline, CDR1 is SGHTA and CDR2 is FQGNSA. CDR3 protein: CASSQEWAEHYEQYF. The CDR3 coding sequence is TGCGCCAGCAGCCAAGAATGGGCAGAACACTACGAGCAGTACTTC. Complete variable domain (other parts from reference TRBV7-2 and TRBJ2-7): GAGVSQSPSNKVTEKGKDVELRCDPISGHTALYWYRQSLGQGLEFLIYFQGNSAPDKSGLPSDRFSAERTGGSVSTLTIQRTQQEDSAVYLCASSQEWAEHYEQYFGPGTRLTVT.

This chain links TRBV30 with TRBJ2-6; D unresolved. Trimming cost V 3 bases and J 0 bases, with 6 bases left between them. CDR1 GTSNPN and CDR2 SVGIG come from the germline V gene (reference sequence). The CDR3 has 14 amino acids. Here the CDR3 reads CAWRESSGANVLTF. In nucleotides, the CDR3 is TGTGCCTGGAGAGAGAGCTCTGGGGCCAACGTCCTGACTTTC.

Concerning this clone: This sample also contains other DNA sequences that code for the same CDR3. The gene calls are TRBV7-2 and TRBJ2-4; maybe TRBD2 (6 bases). Germline V gene lookup returns CDR1 SGHTA and CDR2 FQGNSA. V dropped 4 bases and J dropped 3 bases, with 7 bases sitting between them. This CDR3 comprises 13 residues. CDR3 coding DNA: TGTGCCAGCAGCTCCGGGGGCAAAAACATTCAGTACTTC. The encoded protein is CASSSGGKNIQYF.

The chain couples TRBV5-4 to TRBJ1-5; D might be TRBD1 (6 bases). Germline assignment: CDR1 SGHNT and CDR2 YYREEE (reference sequence). V was trimmed by 4 bases and J by 0 bases, leaving 17 bases between them. This CDR3 is built from 17 residues. The CDR3 region is CASSPEPGAYSNQPQHF. The CDR3 nucleotides are TGTGCCAGCAGCCCCGAACCAGGGGCGTATAGCAATCAGCCCCAGCATTTT.

V is TRBV2 and J is TRBJ2-3, with D perhaps TRBD2 (6 bases). Germline assignment: CDR1 SNHLY and CDR2 FYNNEI. There are 15 residues in the CDR3. With 6 bases removed from V and 8 bases from J, the gap between germline ends came to 21 bases. CDR3 coding DNA: TGTGCCAGCAGCGACGGACTACCGGTGCGGGGTACGCAGTATTTT. This sequence encodes CASSDGLPVRGTQYF.